These 32 T cell receptor beta chains originate from one sample sequenced in a study of OX40 agonist ivuxolimab in advanced cancers. Sequencing was performed with immunoSEQ multiplex PCR; in TCRdb, only in-frame clones are kept and a portion is missing. The table shows about 75,000 clones, with roughly nine tenths occurring only once. The material was CD4+ or CD8+ T cells sorted from blood, obtained in a trial of the OX40 agonist ivuxolimab. The origin of the receptors is an adult with an advanced solid tumor such as melanoma, head and neck, liver or kidney cancer.

The V call is TRBV6-5, the J call TRBJ1-1, with D possibly being TRBD1 (5 bases). The V end was cut by 5 bases, the J end by 1 base, with 8 bases between. Germline CDR1 is MNHEY and CDR2 is SVGAGI. The CDR3 has 13 residues. DNA for the CDR3: TGTGCCAGCAGTGGGACCTCGAACACTGAAGCTTTCTTT. Translating it yields CASSGTSNTEAFF.

The V and J genes are TRBV7-9 and TRBJ2-5; D may correspond to TRBD1 or TRBD2 (5 bases each). Per the germline V gene, CDR1 is SEHNR and CDR2 is FQNEAQ (reference sequence). The CDR3 length is 16 residues. Trimming stripped 3 bases from V and 0 bases from J, with 14 bases between. This chain's CDR3 is CASSFFQGVYQETQYF. Here the CDR3 DNA reads TGTGCCAGCAGCTTTTTCCAGGGAGTGTACCAAGAGACCCAGTACTTC.

The V gene is TRBV19, the J gene TRBJ1-1; 11 bases fit TRBD1. In germline, CDR1 is LNHDA, CDR2 SQIVND (reference sequence). The CDR3 is made up of 14 amino acids. V lost 4 bases to trimming and J lost 5 bases; unmatched junction nucleotides: 3. The CDR3 coding sequence is TGTGCCAGTAGTACGGGACAGGGGGAGACTGAAGCTTTCTTT. This gives the protein CASSTGQGETEAFF.

This sequence joins TRBV5-1 and TRBJ2-1, with TRBD1 matching 11 bases. After removal of 3 bases from V and 11 bases from J, the junction contained 7 bases not matched to a gene. The CDR3 runs to 14 residues. Germline V gene data show CDR1 as SGHRS and CDR2 as YFSETQ. The CDR3 coding sequence is TGCGCCAGCAGCTGGGCCGGGACAGGGGGGAAGCAGTTCTTC. This encodes CASSWAGTGGKQFF.

V gene TRBV27 combines with J gene TRBJ2-3; 12 nucleotides align to TRBD2. Germline loops: CDR1 MNHEY, CDR2 SMNVEV (reference sequence). J lost 3 bases, V lost 5 bases, and 9 bases had no gene match. The CDR3 covers 17 residues. The CDR3 DNA follows: TGTGCCAGCAGTCTAGCGGGAGGGCCTTTCGTGACAGATACGCAGTATTTT. Amino acids: CASSLAGGPFVTDTQYF.

The chain employs TRBV11-2 and TRBJ2-5, with 11 bases aligning to TRBD1. Germline assignment: CDR1 SGHAT and CDR2 FQNNGV. V was pared by 5 bases and J by 4 bases, with 6 bases of the junction left unmatched. The CDR3 has 15 residues. CDR3 nucleotides: TGTGCCAGCAGCCCCCGGACAGGGGGCGGAGAGACCCAGTACTTC. Encoded protein: CASSPRTGGGETQYF.

The chain has TRBV4-1 and TRBJ2-5; 9 positions match TRBD2. CDR1 and CDR2 (germline): MGHRA, YSYEKL. The J segment lost 5 bases and the V segment lost 1 base, leaving 8 bases of the junction unmatched. The length of the CDR3 is 16 residues. The CDR3 DNA follows: TGCGCCAGCAGCCAAGGCCCAGCGGGGGGCTTCGAGACCCAGTACTTC. It encodes CASSQGPAGGFETQYF.

This clone occurred once. The chain links TRBV4-2 to TRBJ2-2, with 8 bases that match TRBD1. V trimming: 0 bases; J trimming: 5 bases; junction bases outside the gene matches: 8. The CDR3 is 17 amino acids. Per the germline V gene, CDR1 is LGHNA and CDR2 is YNFKEQ. CDR3 protein: CASSQDSGGIVTGELFF. CDR3 DNA sequence: TGTGCCAGCAGCCAAGACTCAGGGGGCATAGTGACCGGGGAGCTGTTTTTT.

This clone was observed a few times. The chain is built from TRBV9 and TRBJ2-7, with 7 bases aligning to TRBD1. Germline assignment: CDR1 SGDLS and CDR2 YYNGEE. The CDR3 has 15 residues. Unmatched junction bases numbered 5, after V lost 0 bases and J lost 2 bases. The CDR3 DNA reads as TGTGCCAGCAGCGTAGACGGGACAGAGACCTACGAGCAGTACTTC. Amino acids: CASSVDGTETYEQYF. Looking up the rest from reference TRBV9 and TRBJ2-7 gives the full variable domain: DSGVTQTPKHLITATGQRVTLRCSPRSGDLSVYWYQQSLDQGLQFLIQYYNGEERAKGNILERFSAQQFPDLHSELNLSSLELGDSALYFCASSVDGTETYEQYFGPGTRLTVT.

V usage is TRBV11-3 and J usage is TRBJ2-7; D perhaps matches TRBD1 (6 bases). The V end was cut by 0 bases, the J end by 4 bases, with 16 bases between. Germline CDR1 is SGHNT and CDR2 is YENEEA. The CDR3 runs to 16 residues. As DNA, the CDR3 is TGTGCCAGCAGCTTAGACGGTAGTGGGGGCTGGTACGAGCAGTACTTC. Translated, it gives CASSLDGSGGWYEQYF.

The rearrangement links TRBV7-9 to TRBJ1-6; no reliable D call. Trimming pared 2 bases from V and 8 bases from J, leaving 4 bases between. The germline CDR1 and CDR2 sequences are SEHNR and FQNEAQ (reference sequence). The CDR3 covers 12 residues. The CDR3 protein is CASSLIDSPLHF. The DNA of the CDR3 is TGTGCCAGCAGCTTAATTGATTCACCCCTCCACTTT.

The V gene is TRBV19, the J gene TRBJ2-2; the D call may be TRBD1 or TRBD2 (5 bases each). The CDR3 totals 12 residues. Looked up from germline, CDR1 is LNHDA and CDR2 is SQIVND (reference sequence). V gave up 5 bases and J gave up 9 bases, with 10 bases separating them. The CDR3 DNA follows: TGTGCCAGTAGTCCGGGACGTTGGGAGCTGTTTTTT. Its protein is CASSPGRWELFF.

V is TRBV6-4 and J is TRBJ1-6; the D is unclear. V lost 4 bases to trimming and J lost 9 bases, with 10 bases between them. This CDR3 comprises 13 residues. Germline V gene lookup returns CDR1 MRHNA and CDR2 SNTAGT. CDR3 sequence (DNA): TGTGCCAGCAGTGTTCAGGACGGTTCACCCCTCCACTTT. As protein: CASSVQDGSPLHF.

The J gene is TRBJ2-2, the V gene TRBV28, with 7 bases fitting TRBD1. V lost 4 bases to trimming and J lost 7 bases; unmatched junction nucleotides: 15. The CDR3 extends over 17 amino acids. Germline loops: CDR1 MDHEN, CDR2 SYDVKM. Here the CDR3 reads CASSSRADRSRGGELFF. As DNA, the CDR3 is TGTGCCAGCAGTTCCAGAGCGGACAGGTCAAGGGGCGGGGAGCTGTTTTTT.

The rearrangement links TRBV27 to TRBJ2-1; D gene ambiguous. V was clipped by 6 bases and J by 8 bases, with 14 bases between them. The CDR3 extends over 13 amino acids. Germline V lookup: CDR1 MNHEY, CDR2 SMNVEV (reference sequence). The CDR3 nucleotides read TGTGCCAGCAGCCCCCTGTGGGGTGATGAGCAGTTCTTC. This codes for CASSPLWGDEQFF.

This chain joins TRBV7-2 and TRBJ2-3; no firm D call. Germline V gene sequence: CDR1 SGHTA, CDR2 FQGNSA. The ends were cut back, 5 bases at V and 1 base at J, with 13 bases in the middle. This CDR3 has 15 residues. CDR3 coding DNA: TGTGCCAGCAGCCTAGGGATTCCAGGCACAGATACGCAGTATTTT. Protein sequence: CASSLGIPGTDTQYF.

This clone appeared once. V and J are TRBV2 and TRBJ2-7, with TRBD1 as a possible D gene (7 bases). This CDR3 contains 14 residues. Germline loops: CDR1 SNHLY, CDR2 FYNNEI. V was shortened by 6 bases and J by 5 bases, with 17 bases between the two germline ends. For the CDR3, the DNA is TGTGCCAGCAGGGCCGGGGGACAGACTGACGAGCAGTACTTC. It codes for CASRAGGQTDEQYF.

The CDR3 reads CASSLGSVTGGGGYTF. The CDR3 region has the DNA TGTGCCAGCAGCTTAGGATCCGTAACAGGCGGAGGGGGCTACACCTTC. The chain combines TRBV7-2 with TRBJ1-2; possible D gene TRBD1, 5 bases. The V gene's germline CDR1 is SGHTA and CDR2 FQGNSA. The CDR3 loop spans 16 amino acids. V gave up 1 base and J gave up 8 bases, with 20 bases separating them.

The chain has TRBV6-4 and TRBJ1-1; TRBD1 is a possible D gene (5 bases). Trimming removed 4 bases at V and 7 bases at J, with 7 bases between. Per germline, CDR1 MRHNA and CDR2 SNTAGT. The CDR3 contains 11 residues. The CDR3 spells CASSGQSEAFF. For the CDR3, the DNA is TGTGCCAGCAGTGGACAGAGTGAAGCTTTCTTT.

The table lists this clone with a few counts. The genes are TRBV28 and TRBJ2-7; a possible D gene is TRBD1 (5 bases). The germline gives CDR1 MDHEN, CDR2 SYDVKM. Trimming pared 5 bases from V and 4 bases from J, leaving 9 bases between. The CDR3 spans 12 residues. CDR3 coding DNA: TGTGCCAGCAGTGCATCAGGGTACGAGCAGTACTTC. The encoded protein is CASSASGYEQYF.

V is TRBV30 and J is TRBJ1-2; TRBD1 matches at 9 bases. Losses at the gene ends were 8 bases for V and 6 bases for J; bases not matched to a gene: 16. The CDR3 extends over 15 amino acids. Germline CDR1 reads GTSNPN; CDR2 reads SVGIG (reference sequence). The CDR3 region has the DNA TGTGCCGGTACCCCGGGGACAGGGATCCTCCATGGCTACACCTTC. It is translated as CAGTPGTGILHGYTF.

CDR3 bases: TGTGCCAGTAGTCGTATGGCAGGGGTTACAGGGAACTATGGCTACACCTTC. This translates into CASSRMAGVTGNYGYTF. The V call is TRBV19, the J call TRBJ1-2, with D perhaps TRBD1 (6 bases). Germline CDR1 reads LNHDA; CDR2 reads SQIVND (reference sequence). The CDR3 is 17 residues long. Trimming took 5 bases from V and 2 from J, leaving 21 bases between them.

The chain combines TRBV18 with TRBJ2-2; D perhaps matches TRBD2 (6 bases). Germline V gene data show CDR1 as KGHSH and CDR2 as LQKENI. This CDR3 is 15 amino acids long. The ends were cut back, 6 bases at V and 4 bases at J, with 15 bases in the middle. The DNA for the CDR3 is TGTGCCAGCTCCTCTCGCGGGGTGGCCACCGGGGAGCTGTTTTTT. Translated, it gives CASSSRGVATGELFF.

The CDR3 loop is CASSAGSTREAFF. The CDR3 DNA is TGTGCCAGCAGTGCCGGGTCCACCCGAGAAGCTTTCTTT. The chain uses TRBV2 and TRBJ1-1; D remains unclear. The CDR3 extends over 13 amino acids. Trimming stripped 4 bases from V and 8 bases from J, with 14 bases between. The germline V gene has CDR1 SNHLY and CDR2 FYNNEI. Looking up the rest from reference TRBV2 and TRBJ1-1 gives the full variable domain: EPEVTQTPSHQVTQMGQEVILRCVPISNHLYFYWYRQILGQKVEFLVSFYNNEISEKSEIFDDQFSVERPDGSNFTLKIRSTKLEDSAMYFCASSAGSTREAFFGQGTRLTVV.

The chain is built from TRBV6-1 and TRBJ2-5, with 10 bases that match TRBD2. Per germline, CDR1 MNHNS and CDR2 SASEGT. The CDR3 spans 15 residues. After removal of 6 bases from V and 7 bases from J, the junction contained 11 bases not matched to a gene. In DNA, the CDR3 is TGTGCCAGCAGACAGAGCGGGGGGGAGCAGGGGACCCAGTACTTC. Protein product: CASRQSGGEQGTQYF.

This chain joins TRBV5-1 and TRBJ1-1, with D maybe TRBD1 (5 bases). V lost 0 bases and J 1 base, leaving 7 bases between the germline ends. CDR1 is SGHRS and CDR2 is YFSETQ in the germline V gene. The CDR3 runs 14 residues. In nucleotides, the CDR3 is TGCGCCAGCAGCTTGGACAGGAGGAACACTGAAGCTTTCTTT. It encodes CASSLDRRNTEAFF.

The genes are TRBV28 and TRBJ2-6, with TRBD1 identical over 9 bases. This CDR3 is built from 17 residues. V dropped 4 bases and J dropped 1; count of bases not matched to a gene: 5. Germline CDR1 MDHEN, CDR2 SYDVKM. The CDR3 sequence: CASSSGTGMSGANVLTF. The CDR3 region has the DNA TGTGCCAGCAGTTCAGGGACAGGGATGTCTGGGGCCAACGTCCTGACTTTC.

The gene calls are TRBV19 and TRBJ2-7, with 12 bases fitting TRBD1. This CDR3 is 18 amino acids long. The V gene's germline CDR1 is LNHDA and CDR2 SQIVND (reference sequence). With 3 bases clipped from V and 4 bases from J, the junction kept 13 bases outside the gene matches. The CDR3 coding sequence is TGTGCCAGTAGTATTGGTGGTTTGGGACAGGGGGCGGTGTACGAGCAGTACTTC. Translating it yields CASSIGGLGQGAVYEQYF.

The chain couples TRBV19 to TRBJ2-7; D perhaps matches TRBD1 (5 bases). Germline V gene sequence: CDR1 LNHDA, CDR2 SQIVND (reference sequence). The CDR3 contains 13 residues. V was shortened by 3 bases and J by 6 bases, with 12 bases between the two germline ends. The CDR3 is CASSMQGTGEQYF. The CDR3 DNA reads TGTGCCAGTAGTATGCAGGGAACGGGCGAGCAGTACTTC.

The chain joins TRBV28 to TRBJ1-5; a weak D match, TRBD1 (6 bases). The germline gives CDR1 MDHEN, CDR2 SYDVKM. The length of the CDR3 is 18 residues. V dropped 3 bases and J dropped 3 bases, with 21 bases sitting between them. CDR3 loop: CASSFPSTGFTDNQPQHF. DNA for the CDR3: TGTGCCAGCAGTTTCCCCTCCACAGGGTTTACGGACAATCAGCCCCAGCATTTT. The complete variable domain, with remaining parts taken from reference TRBV28 and TRBJ1-5, reads DVKVTQSSRYLVKRTGEKVFLECVQDMDHENMFWYRQDPGLGLRLIYFSYDVKMKEKGDIPEGYSVSREKKERFSLILESASTNQTSMYLCASSFPSTGFTDNQPQHFGDGTRLSIL.

V usage is TRBV5-4 and J usage is TRBJ1-2; TRBD1 aligns across 10 bases. Germline CDR1 reads SGHNT; CDR2 reads YYREEE (reference sequence). There are 16 residues in the CDR3. The J segment lost 4 bases and the V segment lost 3 bases, leaving 9 bases of the junction unmatched. Written as DNA, the CDR3 is TGTGCCAGCAGCTCCCCGACAGGGGGCGCCTCCTATGGCTACACCTTC. As protein: CASSSPTGGASYGYTF.

This chain uses TRBV18 with TRBJ2-7; a weak D match, TRBD2 (5 bases). The germline V gene has CDR1 KGHSH and CDR2 LQKENI. The V end was cut by 2 bases, the J end by 3 bases, with 8 bases between. The CDR3 runs to 13 residues. The CDR3 loop reads CASSPGLIYEQYF. CDR3 coding DNA: TGTGCCAGCTCACCAGGACTGATCTACGAGCAGTACTTC.